This T cell receptor (beta chain) was retrieved from a study of CD8+CD57+ T cells in acquired aplastic anemia. About the study: Mean DNA quantity obtained from sorted CD4+ and CD8+ cells was 3.2 ug.

Genomic DNA, the template, was used for profiling of the TCR beta VDJ and CDR3. TCRdb reprocessed the reads with MiXCR, giving one entry per CDR3 protein. The sample shows some 200,000 distinct CDR3 sequences, 34% of them seen only once. This CDR3 has 13 residues. Per germline, CDR1 GTSNPN and CDR2 SVGIG (reference sequence). Trimming stripped 1 base from V and 10 bases from J, with 14 bases between. The material sequenced was sorted CD4+, CD8+, or CD8+CD57+ T cells (not recorded which) from PBMCs. The chain combines TRBV30 with TRBJ1-3, with D uncertain. The TCR comes from a human donor in good health, serving as a control. The CDR3 loop reads CAWSDWWNHTIYF. Written as DNA, the CDR3 is TGTGCCTGGAGTGATTGGTGGAATCATACCATATATTTT.